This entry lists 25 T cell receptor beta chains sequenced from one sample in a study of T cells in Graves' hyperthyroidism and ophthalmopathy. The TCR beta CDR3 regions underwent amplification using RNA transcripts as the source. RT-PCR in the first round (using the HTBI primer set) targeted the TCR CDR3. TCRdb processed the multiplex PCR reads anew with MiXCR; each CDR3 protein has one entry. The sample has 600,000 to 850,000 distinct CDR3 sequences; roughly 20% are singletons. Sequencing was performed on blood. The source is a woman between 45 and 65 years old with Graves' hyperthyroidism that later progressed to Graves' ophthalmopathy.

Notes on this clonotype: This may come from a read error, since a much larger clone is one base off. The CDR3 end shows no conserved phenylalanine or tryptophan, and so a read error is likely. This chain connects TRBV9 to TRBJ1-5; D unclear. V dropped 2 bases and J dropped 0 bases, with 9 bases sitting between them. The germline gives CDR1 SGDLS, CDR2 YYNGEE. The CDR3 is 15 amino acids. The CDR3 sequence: CASSVTMDSNQPQHL. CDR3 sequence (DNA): TGTGCCAGCAGCGTTACCATGGATAGCAATCAGCCCCAGCATCTT.

This CDR3 reads CASTQGGTGTYEQYF. Here the CDR3 DNA reads TGTGCCAGCACTCAAGGGGGGACAGGGACCTACGAGCAGTACTTC. This chain links TRBV6-1 with TRBJ2-7, with 9 bases identical to TRBD1. The ends lost 7 bases at V and 2 bases at J; junction bases unmatched: 9. CDR3 length: 15 amino acids. Per the germline V gene, CDR1 is MNHNS and CDR2 is SASEGT.

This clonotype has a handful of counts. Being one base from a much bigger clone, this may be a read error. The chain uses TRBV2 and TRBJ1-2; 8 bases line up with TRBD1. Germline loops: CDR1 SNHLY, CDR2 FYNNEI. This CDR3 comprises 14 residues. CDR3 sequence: CAGSLDRGGYGYTF. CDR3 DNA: TGTGCCGGCAGTCTAGACAGGGGCGGCTATGGCTACACCTTC.

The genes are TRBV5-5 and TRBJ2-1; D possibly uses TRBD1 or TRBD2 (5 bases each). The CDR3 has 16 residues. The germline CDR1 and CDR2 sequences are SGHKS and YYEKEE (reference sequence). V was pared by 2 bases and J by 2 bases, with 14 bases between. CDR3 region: CASSFLAGIAYNEQFF. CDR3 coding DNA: TGTGCCAGCAGCTTCCTAGCAGGGATTGCCTACAATGAGCAGTTCTTC. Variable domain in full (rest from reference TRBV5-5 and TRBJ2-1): DAGVTQSPTHLIKTRGQQVTLRCSPISGHKSVSWYQQVLGQGPQFIFQYYEKEERGRGNFPDRFSARQFPNYSSELNVNALLLGDSALYLCASSFLAGIAYNEQFFGPGTRLTVL.

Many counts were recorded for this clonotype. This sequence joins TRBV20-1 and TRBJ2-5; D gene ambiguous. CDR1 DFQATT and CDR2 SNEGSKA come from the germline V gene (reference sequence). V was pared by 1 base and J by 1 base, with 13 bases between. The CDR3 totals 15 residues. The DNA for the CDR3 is TGCAGTGCTAGAGCGGAGTGGGCAGCCCAAGAGACCCAGTACTTC. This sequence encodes CSARAEWAAQETQYF.

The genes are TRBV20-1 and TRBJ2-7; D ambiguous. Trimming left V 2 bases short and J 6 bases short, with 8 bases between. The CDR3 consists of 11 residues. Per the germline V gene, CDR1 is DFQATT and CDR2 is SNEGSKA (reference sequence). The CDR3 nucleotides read TGCAGTGCTAGAATCGCCGGCGAGCAGTACTTC. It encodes CSARIAGEQYF.

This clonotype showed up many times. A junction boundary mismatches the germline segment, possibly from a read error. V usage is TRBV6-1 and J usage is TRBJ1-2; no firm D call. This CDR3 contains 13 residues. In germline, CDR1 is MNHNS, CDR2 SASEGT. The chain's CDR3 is CASSENSLYGYTF. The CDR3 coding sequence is TGTGCCAGTAGTGAGAACAGTCTTTATGGCTACACCTTC.

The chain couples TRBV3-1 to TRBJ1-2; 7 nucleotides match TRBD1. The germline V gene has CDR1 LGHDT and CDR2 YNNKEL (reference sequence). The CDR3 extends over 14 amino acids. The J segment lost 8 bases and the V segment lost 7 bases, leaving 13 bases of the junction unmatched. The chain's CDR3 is CASTFGRGPSGYTF. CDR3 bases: TGTGCCAGCACCTTTGGTAGGGGGCCCAGCGGCTACACCTTC. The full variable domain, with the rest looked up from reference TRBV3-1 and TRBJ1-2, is DTAVSQTPKYLVTQMGNDKSIKCEQNLGHDTMYWYKQDSKKFLKIMFSYNNKELIINETVPNRFSPKSPDKAHLNLHINSLELGDSAVYFCASTFGRGPSGYTFGSGTRLTVV.

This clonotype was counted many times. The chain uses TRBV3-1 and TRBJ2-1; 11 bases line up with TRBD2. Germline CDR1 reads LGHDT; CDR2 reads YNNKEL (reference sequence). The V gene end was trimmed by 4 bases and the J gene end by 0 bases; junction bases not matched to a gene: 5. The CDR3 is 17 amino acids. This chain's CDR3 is CASSPTSGGYSYNEQFF. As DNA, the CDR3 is TGTGCCAGCAGCCCTACTAGCGGGGGTTACTCCTACAATGAGCAGTTCTTC.

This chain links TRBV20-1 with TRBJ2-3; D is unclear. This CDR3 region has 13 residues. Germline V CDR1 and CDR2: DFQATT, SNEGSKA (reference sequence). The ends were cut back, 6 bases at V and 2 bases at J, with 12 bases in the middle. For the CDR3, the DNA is TGCAGTGCCCAGGACGGATACACAGATACGCAGTATTTT. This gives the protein CSAQDGYTDTQYF.

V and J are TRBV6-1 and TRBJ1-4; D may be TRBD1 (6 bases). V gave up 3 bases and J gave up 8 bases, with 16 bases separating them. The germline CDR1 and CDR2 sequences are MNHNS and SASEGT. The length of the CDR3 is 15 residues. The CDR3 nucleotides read TGTGCCAGCAGTGAGTCGACAGGCGATAGGGAAAAACTGTTTTTT. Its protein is CASSESTGDREKLFF.

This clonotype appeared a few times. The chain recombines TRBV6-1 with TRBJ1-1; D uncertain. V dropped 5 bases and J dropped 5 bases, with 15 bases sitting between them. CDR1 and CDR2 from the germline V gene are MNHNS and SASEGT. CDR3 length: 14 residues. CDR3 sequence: CASSRVIRLTEAFF. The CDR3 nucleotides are TGTGCCAGCAGTAGAGTAATCAGGTTGACTGAAGCTTTCTTT.

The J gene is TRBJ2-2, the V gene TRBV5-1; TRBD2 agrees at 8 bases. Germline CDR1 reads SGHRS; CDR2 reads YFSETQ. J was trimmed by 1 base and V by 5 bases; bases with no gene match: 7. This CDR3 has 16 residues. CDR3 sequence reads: CASRANSGVNTGELFF. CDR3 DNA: TGCGCCAGCAGGGCGAATAGCGGGGTGAACACCGGGGAGCTGTTTTTT.

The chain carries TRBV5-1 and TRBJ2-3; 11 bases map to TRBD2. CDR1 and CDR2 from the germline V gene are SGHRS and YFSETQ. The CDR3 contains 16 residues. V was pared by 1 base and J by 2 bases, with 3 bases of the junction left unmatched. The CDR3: CASSLTSGGHTDTQYF. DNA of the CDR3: TGCGCCAGCAGCTTGACTAGCGGGGGACACACAGATACGCAGTATTTT.

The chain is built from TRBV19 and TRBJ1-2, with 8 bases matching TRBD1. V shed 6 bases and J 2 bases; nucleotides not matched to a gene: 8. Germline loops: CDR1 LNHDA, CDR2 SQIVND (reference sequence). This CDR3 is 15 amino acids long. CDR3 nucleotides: TGTGCCAGTAGCATTACGGACAGGGCCAACTATGGCTACACCTTC. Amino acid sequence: CASSITDRANYGYTF.

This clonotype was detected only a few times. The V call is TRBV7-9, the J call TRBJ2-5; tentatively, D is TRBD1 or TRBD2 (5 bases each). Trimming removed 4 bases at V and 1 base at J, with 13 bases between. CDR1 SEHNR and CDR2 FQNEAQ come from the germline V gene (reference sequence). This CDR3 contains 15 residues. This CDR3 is CASSSTGAGQETQYF. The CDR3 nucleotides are TGTGCCAGCAGCTCGACCGGGGCGGGCCAAGAGACCCAGTACTTC.

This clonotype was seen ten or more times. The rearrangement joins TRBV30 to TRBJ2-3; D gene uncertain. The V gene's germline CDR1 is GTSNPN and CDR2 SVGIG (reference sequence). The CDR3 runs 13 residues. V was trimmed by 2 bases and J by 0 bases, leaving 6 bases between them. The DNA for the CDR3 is TGTGCCTGGAGTCAAGGGAGCACAGATACGCAGTATTTT. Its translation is CAWSQGSTDTQYF.

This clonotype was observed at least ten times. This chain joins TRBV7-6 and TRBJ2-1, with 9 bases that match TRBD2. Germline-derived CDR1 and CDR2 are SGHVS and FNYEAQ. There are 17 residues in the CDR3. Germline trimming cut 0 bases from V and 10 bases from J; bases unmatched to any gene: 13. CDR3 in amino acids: CASSLASLRGGRDEQFF. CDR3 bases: TGTGCCAGCAGCTTAGCGAGCTTGCGGGGGGGGCGGGACGAGCAGTTCTTC.

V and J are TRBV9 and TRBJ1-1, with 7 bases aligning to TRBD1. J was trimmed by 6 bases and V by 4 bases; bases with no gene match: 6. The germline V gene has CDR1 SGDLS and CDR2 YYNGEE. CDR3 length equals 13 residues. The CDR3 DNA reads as TGTGCCAGCAGCACGACAGGGAATCCTGAAGCTTTCTTT. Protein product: CASSTTGNPEAFF. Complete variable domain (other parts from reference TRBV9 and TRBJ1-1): DSGVTQTPKHLITATGQRVTLRCSPRSGDLSVYWYQQSLDQGLQFLIQYYNGEERAKGNILERFSAQQFPDLHSELNLSSLELGDSALYFCASSTTGNPEAFFGQGTRLTVV.

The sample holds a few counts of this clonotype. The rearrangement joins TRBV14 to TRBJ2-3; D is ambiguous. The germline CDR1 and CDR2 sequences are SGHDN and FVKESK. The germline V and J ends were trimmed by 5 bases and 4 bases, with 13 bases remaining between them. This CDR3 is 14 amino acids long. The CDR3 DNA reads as TGTGCCAGCAGCGGAGACCCTCCCCCAGATACGCAGTATTTT. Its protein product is CASSGDPPPDTQYF.

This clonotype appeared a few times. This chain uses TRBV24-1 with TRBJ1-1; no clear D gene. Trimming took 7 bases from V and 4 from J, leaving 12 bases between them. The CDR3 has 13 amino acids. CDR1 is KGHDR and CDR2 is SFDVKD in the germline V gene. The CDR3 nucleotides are TGTGCCACCAGCCCGCTCGAGGGCACTGAAGCTTTCTTT. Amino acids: CATSPLEGTEAFF.

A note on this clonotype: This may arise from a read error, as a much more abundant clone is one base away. CDR3 nucleotide sequence: TGTGCCAGCAGCCCCCACCAGGCAGCATTCTACGAGCAGTACTTC. This translates into CASSPHQAAFYEQYF. J is TRBJ2-7 and V is TRBV7-8, with D unresolved. Germline CDR1 and CDR2: SGHVS and FQNEAQ. The CDR3 has 15 amino acids. The V end lost 5 bases, the J end lost 3 bases, and 17 bases lay between the germline ends. The full variable domain, with the rest looked up from reference TRBV7-8 and TRBJ2-7, is GAGVSQSPRYKVAKRGQDVALRCDPISGHVSLFWYQQALGQGPEFLTYFQNEAQLDKSGLPSDRFFAERPEGSVSTLKIQRTQQEDSAVYLCASSPHQAAFYEQYFGPGTRLTVT.

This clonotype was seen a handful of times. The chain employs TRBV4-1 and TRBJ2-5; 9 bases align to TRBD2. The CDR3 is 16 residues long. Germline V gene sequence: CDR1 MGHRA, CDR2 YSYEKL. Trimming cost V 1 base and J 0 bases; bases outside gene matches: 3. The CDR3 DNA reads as TGCGCCAGCAGCCAAGTCAGCGGGGGGTACCAAGAGACCCAGTACTTC. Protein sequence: CASSQVSGGYQETQYF.

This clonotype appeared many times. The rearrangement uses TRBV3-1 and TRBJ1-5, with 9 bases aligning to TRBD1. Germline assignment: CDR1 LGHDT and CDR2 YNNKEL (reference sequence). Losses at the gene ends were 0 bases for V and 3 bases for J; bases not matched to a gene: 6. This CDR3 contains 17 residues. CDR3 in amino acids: CASSQEGGTGYNQPQHF. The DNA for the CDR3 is TGTGCCAGCAGCCAAGAGGGGGGGACAGGGTACAATCAGCCCCAGCATTTT. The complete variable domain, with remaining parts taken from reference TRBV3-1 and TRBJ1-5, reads DTAVSQTPKYLVTQMGNDKSIKCEQNLGHDTMYWYKQDSKKFLKIMFSYNNKELIINETVPNRFSPKSPDKAHLNLHINSLELGDSAVYFCASSQEGGTGYNQPQHFGDGTRLSIL.

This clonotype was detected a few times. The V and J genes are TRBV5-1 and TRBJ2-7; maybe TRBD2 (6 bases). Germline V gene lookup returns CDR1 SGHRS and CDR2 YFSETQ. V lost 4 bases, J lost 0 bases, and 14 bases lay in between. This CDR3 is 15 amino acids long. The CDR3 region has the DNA TGCGCCAGCAGCGCCTGGGACGGGAGCTCCTACGAGCAGTACTTC. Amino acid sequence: CASSAWDGSSYEQYF.